Listed below are T cell receptor beta chains from one sample, sequenced in a study of cytomegalovirus exposure and HLA in healthy donors. Assay: immunoSEQ multiplex PCR; the TCRdb copy retains only in-frame clones and omits some. The sample comprises around 120,000 clones, about 80% of which are singletons, and about 10% rests with the top ten. The sequencing sample was made of PBMCs. These receptors were taken from a female donor in good health and CMV-seropositive. CDR3s include the opening cysteine and the closing phenylalanine or tryptophan. Each record gives: V gene, clone size, J gene, CDR3 protein. The size of a clone is reported for some rows only, either as once, few or many, or as a class for expanded clones.

TRBV2,-,TRBJ2-2,CASSEQGIANTGELFF
TRBV7-2,-,TRBJ2-2,CASRSSGVNTGELFF
TRBV7-3,once,TRBJ2-7,CASSQTLLSSYEQYF
TRBV4-1,-,TRBJ1-5,CASSQEGGQAGNQPQHF
TRBV7-3,-,TRBJ1-2,CASSQGQGGGGYTF
TRBV4-3,once,TRBJ2-3,CASSQDPSGGAADTQYF
TRBV7-2,once,TRBJ2-1,CASSTLAGRSYNEQFF
TRBV5-1,once,TRBJ1-5,CASSLDGRQGQPQHF
TRBV28,-,TRBJ1-6,CASSLGQGSSPLHF
TRBV2,-,TRBJ1-2,CASTLITTNYGYTF
TRBV6-5,-,TRBJ2-3,CASSRDRGRDTQYF
TRBV5-1,few,TRBJ1-1,CASSLGTGTTEAFF
TRBV4-1,-,TRBJ2-3,CASSQLTATDTQYF
TRBV19,-,TRBJ2-7,CASSQGRVESYEQYF
TRBV5-4,-,TRBJ2-1,CASSSKGRGSYNEQFF
TRBV28,-,TRBJ1-5,CASSSRQINQPQHF
TRBV5-1,once,TRBJ2-7,CASSFGGGGSSYEQYF
TRBV11-2,-,TRBJ2-2,CASRHGQANTGELFF
TRBV4-1,few,TRBJ1-5,CAETTGRRNQPQHF